Shown below are 10 T cell receptor beta chains from a single sample sequenced in a study of T cells in Graves' hyperthyroidism and ophthalmopathy. RNA transcripts were the template for amplifying TCR beta CDR3 regions. First-round RT-PCR with HTBI primers amplified the TCR CDR3 region. TCRdb reprocessed the multiplex PCR reads via MiXCR and lists one record per CDR3 protein. Of around 300,000 distinct CDR3 sequences in the sample, approximately 14% are singletons; the top ten hold approximately 7.9%. Sample: blood. The source of these receptors is a woman aged 40 to 49 with Graves' hyperthyroidism.

This clonotype was detected ten times or more. V gene TRBV9 combines with J gene TRBJ2-5; no clear D. This CDR3 is built from 14 residues. V was trimmed by 2 bases and J by 1 base, leaving 9 bases between them. Germline assignment: CDR1 SGDLS and CDR2 YYNGEE. This CDR3 is CASSVDLGQETQYF. CDR3 DNA sequence: TGTGCCAGCAGCGTCGACCTCGGCCAAGAGACCCAGTACTTC.

The V and J genes are TRBV4-1 and TRBJ2-5, with D tentatively TRBD2 (6 bases). V shed 4 bases and J shed 1 base, with 16 bases lying between them. The length of the CDR3 is 16 residues. Germline CDR1 is MGHRA and CDR2 is YSYEKL. The CDR3 DNA reads TGCGCCAGCAGCCGGCAAGTGGGTAGCGGCCAAGAGACCCAGTACTTC. It is translated as CASSRQVGSGQETQYF.

This clonotype was seen repeatedly, ten times or more. V gene TRBV20-1 combines with J gene TRBJ1-3, with D possibly being TRBD1 (5 bases). CDR1 DFQATT and CDR2 SNEGSKA come from the germline V gene (reference sequence). Deletions cut 3 bases from V and 3 bases from J, with 9 bases between. This CDR3 has 13 amino acids. The CDR3 DNA sequence: TGCAGTGCTAGTCCGGGGGTTGGAAACACCATATATTTT. This translates into CSASPGVGNTIYF.

The chain couples TRBV18 to TRBJ2-3; no definite D call. CDR1 and CDR2 (germline): KGHSH, LQKENI. The V gene lost 3 bases and the J gene lost 4 bases, with 11 bases spanning the gap. The length of the CDR3 is 14 residues. The CDR3 sequence is CASSPRAMADTQYF. CDR3 DNA sequence: TGTGCCAGCTCACCCCGGGCCATGGCAGATACGCAGTATTTT.

This clonotype was seen a handful of times. A read error may explain this, as a much larger clone is one base away. The rearrangement uses TRBV6-1 and TRBJ1-1, with unresolved D. The CDR3 has 14 amino acids. Germline-derived CDR1 and CDR2 are MNHNS and SASEGT. CDR3 loop: CASSGRPMNTGAFF. The DNA of the CDR3 is TGTGCCAGCAGTGGCCGCCCCATGAACACTGGAGCTTTCTTT.

J is TRBJ1-3 and V is TRBV6-2 or TRBV6-3, with 9 positions matching TRBD1. V lost 8 bases to trimming and J lost 1 base; unmatched junction nucleotides: 6. Looked up from germline, CDR1 is MNHEY and CDR2 is SVGEGT. This CDR3 region has 15 residues. In nucleotides, the CDR3 is TGTGCCAGCCGACGGGACAGGGTGTCTGGAAACACCATATATTTT. Translating gives CASRRDRVSGNTIYF.

This clonotype was detected only a few times. The V call is TRBV20-1, the J call TRBJ2-5, with 10 bases lining up with TRBD2. From germline, CDR1 is DFQATT and CDR2 SNEGSKA (reference sequence). Trimming removed 3 bases from V and 5 bases from J; junction bases left unmatched: 15. The CDR3 length is 17 residues. The CDR3, as DNA: TGCAGTGCTAGTGAGAGACTAGCGGGCCGTTGGGGCGAGACCCAGTACTTC. Amino acids: CSASERLAGRWGETQYF.

This clonotype was picked up many times. V and J are TRBV4-1 and TRBJ2-7; D is uncertain. The ends were cut back, 1 base at V and 0 bases at J, with 13 bases in the middle. Germline V CDR1 and CDR2: MGHRA, YSYEKL. The CDR3 has 16 amino acids. For the CDR3, the DNA is TGCGCCAGCAGCCAAGGGAGACGGGTAAGCTCCTACGAGCAGTACTTC. This encodes CASSQGRRVSSYEQYF.

This clonotype was recorded many times. The rearrangement uses TRBV2 and TRBJ1-1; D remains ambiguous. There are 12 residues in the CDR3. Germline assignment: CDR1 SNHLY and CDR2 FYNNEI. Trimming took off 11 bases at V and 3 bases at J, with 13 bases between the two ends. The CDR3 loop reads CAGSRRDTEAFF. The CDR3 DNA follows: TGTGCCGGCTCGAGGCGGGACACTGAAGCTTTCTTT.

This clonotype was seen a few times. This rearrangement joins TRBV3-1 to TRBJ2-3; TRBD2 matches at 11 bases. CDR1 and CDR2 (germline): LGHDT, YNNKEL (reference sequence). The CDR3 extends over 20 amino acids. The J segment lost 4 bases and the V segment lost 6 bases, leaving 21 bases of the junction unmatched. CDR3: CASSASGTSGPRGTPDTQYF. The CDR3 nucleotides are TGTGCCAGCAGTGCATCCGGGACTAGCGGACCTCGGGGGACACCAGATACGCAGTATTTT.